This T cell receptor (beta chain) was found in a study of blood T cell repertoires in COVID-19. As handled by the study authors: Amplification from reference gene primers served as the basis for estimated nucleated cell counts. Data came from immunoSEQ multiplex PCR; TCRdb stores just in-frame clones and leaves some out. That table gives V, J and clone size, and the DNA gave D and trimming. The table lists around 300,000 clones, 85% to 90% of them singletons. Participants were aged roughly 18 to 90 years, lived in 25 or so US areas, and enrolled virtually. Membership in each cohort depended on participant-reported clinical history. This clonotype was obtained from a woman between 18 and 29 years old who had recovered from COVID-19. The sample consisted of PBMCs or T cells enriched from blood (not recorded which).

DNA for the CDR3: TGTGCCAGCTCACCATCAGGGCGCGAGCAGTACTTC. It encodes CASSPSGREQYF. V usage is TRBV18 and J usage is TRBJ2-7; D perhaps matches TRBD1 (5 bases). In germline, CDR1 is KGHSH, CDR2 LQKENI. With 2 bases removed from V and 6 bases from J, the gap between germline ends came to 8 bases. This CDR3 region has 12 residues.